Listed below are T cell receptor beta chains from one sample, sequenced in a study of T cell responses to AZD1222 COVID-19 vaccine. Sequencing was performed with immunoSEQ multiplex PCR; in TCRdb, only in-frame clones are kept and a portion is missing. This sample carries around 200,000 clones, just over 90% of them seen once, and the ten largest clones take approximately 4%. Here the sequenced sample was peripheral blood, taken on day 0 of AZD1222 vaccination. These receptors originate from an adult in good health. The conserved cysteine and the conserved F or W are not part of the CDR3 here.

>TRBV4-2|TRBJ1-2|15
ASSQGETGRVAGGYT
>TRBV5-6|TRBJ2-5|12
ASSFRPQGETQY
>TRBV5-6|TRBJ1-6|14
ASSYWTGGVNSPLH
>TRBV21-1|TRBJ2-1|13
ASQGQDPSYNEQF
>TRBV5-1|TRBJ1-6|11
ASTPRGHSPLH
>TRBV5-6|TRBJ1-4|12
ASSFRVTNEKLF
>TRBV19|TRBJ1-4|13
ASSKRTDINEKLF
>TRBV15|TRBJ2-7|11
ATSTRTEYEQY
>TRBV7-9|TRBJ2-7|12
ASSFGLTDSEQY
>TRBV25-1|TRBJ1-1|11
ASSAGLTDEAF
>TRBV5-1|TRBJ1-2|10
ASGQLNYGYT
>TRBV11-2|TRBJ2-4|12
ASSSGQGENIQY
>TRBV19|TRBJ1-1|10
ASSSGYTEAF
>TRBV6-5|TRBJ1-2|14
ASSYSRTGPNYGYT
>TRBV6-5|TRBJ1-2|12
ASAPAGGRYGYT
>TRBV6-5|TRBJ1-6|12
ASRPPAYNSPLH
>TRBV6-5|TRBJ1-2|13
ASSYSTTGVEGYT
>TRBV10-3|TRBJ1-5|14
AISAWTGEENQPQH
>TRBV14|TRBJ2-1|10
ASSPSHNEQF
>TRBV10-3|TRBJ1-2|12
AISDSYSFDGYT
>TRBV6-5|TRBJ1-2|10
ASSWDSHGYT
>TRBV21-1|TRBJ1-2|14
ASSKIPGQGAGGYT
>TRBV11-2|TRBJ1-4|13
ASRSPGTGDEKLF
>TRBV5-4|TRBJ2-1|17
ASSYGLAAVVPSYNEQF
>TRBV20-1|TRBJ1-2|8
SARRGQGA
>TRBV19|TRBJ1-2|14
ASSMPVSANFYGYT
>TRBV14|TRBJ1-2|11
ASSQERDYGYT
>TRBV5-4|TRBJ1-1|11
ASSLYRVAEAF
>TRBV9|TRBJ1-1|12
ASSVAGIKGEAF
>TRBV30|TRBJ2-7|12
AWSVPPEDYEQY
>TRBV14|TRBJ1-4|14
ASSRKPGQGWEKLF
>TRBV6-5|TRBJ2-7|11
ASEDRVSYEQY
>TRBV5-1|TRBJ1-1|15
ASSLEGSLYMNTEAF
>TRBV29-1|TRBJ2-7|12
SVEESGTSGRQY
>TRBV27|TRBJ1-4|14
ASSLSGQSRAEKLF
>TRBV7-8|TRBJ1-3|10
ASSLAGNTIY
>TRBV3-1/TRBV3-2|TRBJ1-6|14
ASSQDQGSYNSPLH
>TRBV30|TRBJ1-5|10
AWGQGVQPQH
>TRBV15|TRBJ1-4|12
ATSRADIEEKLF
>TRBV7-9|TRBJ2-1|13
ASSVADRGFNEQF
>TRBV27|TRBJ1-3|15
ASMQGAPRDEKNTIY
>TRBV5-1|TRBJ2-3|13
ASSPDRVSTDTQY